The 6 T cell receptor beta chains in this list originate from one sample, sequenced in a study of high-grade serous ovarian cancer treatment subgroups. The table came from immunoSEQ multiplex PCR; TCRdb's copy has only in-frame clones and leaves some out. The profile shows around 37,000 clones, around three quarters of them singletons. Tumor tissue was taken before any definitive surgery or chemotherapy was given. Sequencing was done on a sample of tumor tissue. The receptor set was obtained from a human donor with high-grade serous ovarian cancer.

The rearrangement joins TRBV19 to TRBJ2-7, with a weak D call TRBD1 (5 bases). Trimming cost V 5 bases and J 4 bases, with 15 bases left between them. The germline gives CDR1 LNHDA, CDR2 SQIVND (reference sequence). This CDR3 is 14 amino acids long. The CDR3 loop is CASSYVGREYEQYF. CDR3 DNA sequence: TGTGCCAGTAGTTACGTGGGGCGAGAATACGAGCAGTACTTC.

This chain links TRBV7-3 with TRBJ2-5; 9 nucleotides line up with TRBD2. The CDR3 has 15 residues. The V gene's germline CDR1 is SGHTA and CDR2 FQGTGA. J gave up 2 bases and V 0 bases, and 1 base lay outside the gene matches. CDR3 sequence: CASSLTTSGQETQYF. The CDR3 region has the DNA TGTGCCAGCAGCTTAACGACTAGCGGACAAGAGACCCAGTACTTC.

The chain links TRBV4-1 to TRBJ2-7; the match to TRBD2 covers 8 bases. Germline trimming cut 3 bases from V and 5 bases from J; bases unmatched to any gene: 27. This CDR3 spans 21 amino acids. Germline V gives CDR1 MGHRA, CDR2 YSYEKL. CDR3 region: CASSQVRRQREYIGHADEQYF. CDR3 DNA sequence: TGCGCCAGCAGCCAGGTCCGGCGCCAGCGGGAGTATATAGGGCACGCGGACGAGCAGTACTTC.

This chain links TRBV7-6 with TRBJ2-7; D not resolved. Germline lookup yields CDR1 SGHVS and CDR2 FNYEAQ. Deletions cut 4 bases from V and 5 bases from J, with 12 bases between. The CDR3 is made up of 13 amino acids. The CDR3 nucleotides are TGTGCCAGCAGCTCTTGGGCTGGCAACGAGCAGTACTTC. Protein sequence: CASSSWAGNEQYF.

This chain uses TRBV28 with TRBJ2-7; D is undetermined. This CDR3 contains 13 residues. Germline V gene data show CDR1 as MDHEN and CDR2 as SYDVKM. The germline V and J ends were trimmed by 3 bases and 0 bases, with 6 bases remaining between them. The CDR3 DNA reads as TGTGCCAGCAGTTTCGGCCTCTCCTACGAGCAGTACTTC. The encoded protein is CASSFGLSYEQYF.

This chain connects TRBV7-2 to TRBJ1-2; 9 nucleotides match TRBD1. The CDR3 has 15 amino acids. Germline assignment: CDR1 SGHTA and CDR2 FQGNSA. V gave up 4 bases and J gave up 3 bases; unmatched junction bases: 6. The CDR3 bases are TGTGCCAGCAGCTCTGGACAGGGGTTCGACTATGGCTACACCTTC. Its translation: CASSSGQGFDYGYTF.